This T cell receptor beta chain was captured by sequencing in a study of cytomegalovirus exposure and HLA in healthy donors. CDR3 length: 14 amino acids. Germline V CDR1 and CDR2: LGHNA, YSLEER. Trimming shortened V by 0 bases and J by 5 bases, and 10 bases separated the two germline ends. This clone appeared a few times. The antigen is undetermined. The PCR employed 60 Vbeta primers together with 13 Jbeta primers. Using immunoSEQ multiplex PCR, the repertoire was profiled, and TCRdb retains in-frame clones only, with some absent. The table records 150,000 to 200,000 clones, over 60% of them present only once. Study-wide results and limits: Earlier analysis looked at TCR beta V segments, and most were productive about 90% or about 30% of the time. For cytomegalovirus status, the classifier reportedly gave diagnoses with high specificity and sensitivity. Associated with cytomegalovirus, according to the listing, were approximately 160 TCR beta chains. Excluded were some V segments that proved indistinguishable, including TRBV6-2 and TRBV6-3.

The sample was PBMCs. The chain employs TRBV4-3 and TRBJ1-1; TRBD1 might be the D (5 bases). The sequence came from a woman aged 40-49 years in good health and CMV-seronegative. CDR3 protein: CASSQDREGTEAFF. For the CDR3, the DNA is TGCGCCAGCAGCCAAGACAGGGAGGGTACTGAAGCTTTCTTT.